The 27 T cell receptor beta chains given below trace back to one sample, sequenced in a study of breast tumors, draining lymph nodes, adjacent tissues. Axillary draining lymph nodes of breast cancer patients supplied the node samples. TCRdb recomputed calls from the multiplex PCR reads with MiXCR, one row per CDR3 protein. The data hold roughly 130,000 distinct CDR3 sequences, with nearly 20% observed a single time. The sample consisted of axillary lymph node tissue. These TCRs come from a female donor with breast cancer. Some clones in this sample may be carry-over from other donors' samples.

This clonotype has ten or more counts. Mismatch with germline at one junction end may stem from a read error. The chain employs TRBV7-9 and TRBJ2-1; 11 nucleotides match TRBD2. Germline CDR1 SEHNR, CDR2 FQNEAQ (reference sequence). The CDR3 has 14 amino acids. CDR3 protein: CASRLAGGMGEQFF. In DNA form, the CDR3 reads TGTGCCAGCAGATTAGCGGGGGGGATGGGGGAGCAGTTCTTC. The variable domain in full, with the rest retrieved from reference TRBV7-9 and TRBJ2-1, is DTGVSQNPRHKITKRGQNVTFRCDPISEHNRLYWYRQTLGQGPEFLTYFQNEAQLEKSRLLSDRFSAERPKGSFSTLEIQRTEQGDSAMYLCASRLAGGMGEQFFGPGTRLTVL.

Regarding this clonotype: This may stem from a read error, because a much larger clone lies one nucleotide away. The V call is TRBV19, the J call TRBJ1-5, with D maybe TRBD1 (5 bases). CDR1 is LNHDA, CDR2 SQIVND, per germline (reference sequence). V lost 4 bases, J lost 5 bases, and 15 bases lay in between. The CDR3 consists of 15 residues. The CDR3 DNA reads as TGTGCCAGTAGTAGAAGCGACAGAAACGATCAGCCCCAGCATTTT. Protein: CASSRSDRNDQPQHF.

This clonotype has at least ten counts. This rearrangement joins TRBV5-1 to TRBJ2-7, with 7 positions matching TRBD2. V was pared by 1 base and J by 5 bases, with 6 bases of the junction left unmatched. CDR1 is SGHRS, CDR2 YFSETQ, per germline. The CDR3 extends over 14 amino acids. The CDR3 nucleotides are TGCGCCAGCAGCTTGCCTGGACTAGTAGACGAGCAGTACTTC. Protein sequence: CASSLPGLVDEQYF.

Concerning this clonotype: This clone may be a read error of a much larger clone one base away. CDR3 sequence reads: CASATGGSGNTIYF. The CDR3 DNA reads as TGTGCCAGCGCCACCGGGGGGTCTGGAAACACCATATATTTT. The chain employs TRBV12-3 or TRBV12-4 and TRBJ1-3; the D gene is possibly TRBD1 (5 bases). The V end was cut by 8 bases, the J end by 1 base, with 12 bases between. The CDR3 spans 14 residues.

In this sample, this clonotype turned up many times. The genes are TRBV12-3 or TRBV12-4 and TRBJ1-3; D gene unclear. The germline V and J ends were trimmed by 6 bases and 0 bases, with 9 bases remaining between them. This CDR3 spans 14 amino acids. The CDR3 protein is CASSRDISGNTIYF. In DNA form, the CDR3 reads TGTGCCAGCAGCCGCGACATCTCTGGAAACACCATATATTTT.

Of note for this clonotype: At one boundary the junction diverges from the germline segment, which might be a read error. J is TRBJ2-5 and V is TRBV9, with 7 bases identical to TRBD1. Per germline, CDR1 SGDLS and CDR2 YYNGEE. The length of the CDR3 is 16 residues. CDR3 loop: CASSLANRGHQEAQYF. The CDR3 nucleotides read TGTGCCAGCAGCTTGGCGAACAGGGGTCACCAAGAGGCCCAGTACTTC. The full variable domain, its missing parts supplied by reference TRBV9 and TRBJ2-5, is DSGVTQTPKHLITATGQRVTLRCSPRSGDLSVYWYQQSLDQGLQFLIQYYNGEERAKGNILERFSAQQFPDLHSELNLSSLELGDSALYFCASSLANRGHQEAQYFGPGTRLLVL.

This clonotype has at least ten counts. The rearrangement uses TRBV9 and TRBJ2-5; 7 nucleotides match TRBD1. The CDR3 is 16 amino acids. Germline V CDR1 and CDR2: SGDLS, YYNGEE. The V gene end was trimmed by 0 bases and the J gene end by 5 bases; junction bases not matched to a gene: 10. CDR3 coding DNA: TGTGCCAGCAGCGTAGGAGGGATGACAGGGACGGAGACCCAGTACTTC. This codes for CASSVGGMTGTETQYF.

This clonotype was recorded at least ten times. The chain recombines TRBV4-1 with TRBJ2-7; 7 bases are shared with TRBD2. Per germline, CDR1 MGHRA and CDR2 YSYEKL. V was pared by 4 bases and J by 2 bases, with 8 bases of the junction left unmatched. The CDR3 extends over 15 amino acids. In DNA, the CDR3 is TGCGCCAGCAGCCCCCAGCGGGGCCTCACCTACGAGCAGTACTTC. Amino acids: CASSPQRGLTYEQYF.

The chain couples TRBV6-6 to TRBJ2-7; 9 nucleotides agree with TRBD2. The CDR3 covers 17 residues. CDR1 is MNHNY, CDR2 SVGAGI, per germline (reference sequence). The V and J ends lost 0 bases and 2 bases, in that order; junction bases with no gene match: 8. DNA for the CDR3: TGTGCCAGCAGTTACTCGTCTAGCGGGGAACCCACCTACGAGCAGTACTTC. It is translated as CASSYSSSGEPTYEQYF.

This clonotype was seen repeatedly, ten times or more. This rearrangement joins TRBV9 to TRBJ2-7, with 11 bases aligning to TRBD1. J gave up 4 bases and V 3 bases, and 3 bases lay outside the gene matches. CDR1 and CDR2 (germline): SGDLS, YYNGEE. This CDR3 is 14 amino acids long. CDR3 bases: TGTGCCAGCAGCGCGGGACAGGGGGGTTACGAGCAGTACTTC. This codes for CASSAGQGGYEQYF.

This clonotype was seen ten or more times. The rearrangement joins TRBV5-1 to TRBJ2-1; 11 nucleotides align to TRBD2. The V gene's germline CDR1 is SGHRS and CDR2 YFSETQ. The CDR3 is 17 residues long. V lost 0 bases and J lost 7; bases outside the gene matches: 9. The CDR3 sequence is CASSLVLAGGSGNEQFF. Written as DNA, the CDR3 is TGCGCCAGCAGCTTGGTGCTAGCGGGGGGTAGTGGTAATGAGCAGTTCTTC.

This clonotype was seen only a few times. The rearrangement joins TRBV18 to TRBJ2-1; either TRBD1 or TRBD2 may supply D (6 bases each). The V end lost 4 bases, the J end lost 7 bases, and 17 bases lay between the germline ends. The CDR3 totals 15 residues. Germline-derived CDR1 and CDR2 are KGHSH and LQKENI. The CDR3 spells CASSRTNGGGNEQFF. The CDR3 DNA sequence: TGTGCCAGCTCACGCACGAACGGGGGCGGAAATGAGCAGTTCTTC.

Turning to this clonotype: Possible read error: a much larger clone is one base away. This chain links TRBV7-9 with TRBJ1-5; D ambiguous. Germline V gene lookup returns CDR1 SEHNR and CDR2 FQNEAQ (reference sequence). Trimming removed 4 bases from V and 7 bases from J, with 14 bases in between. The CDR3 totals 14 residues. The CDR3 loop is CASSSDGVEQPQHF. CDR3 DNA: TGTGCCAGCAGCTCCGACGGGGTAGAACAGCCCCAGCATTTT.

Notes on this clonotype: Just one base apart from a much larger clone, this may be a read error. The chain employs TRBV5-1 and TRBJ2-1; 7 nucleotides line up with TRBD2. V shed 4 bases, J shed 5 bases, and the junction held 12 bases outside the gene matches. Germline assignment: CDR1 SGHRS and CDR2 YFSETQ. This CDR3 region has 16 residues. The CDR3 coding sequence is TGCGCCAGCAGCCTTGCTAGCGGAGTCCTGGACAATGAGCAGTTCTTC. As protein: CASSLASGVLDNEQFF.

This clonotype has ten or more counts. The chain has TRBV25-1 and TRBJ2-7; D may be TRBD2 (5 bases). Trimming took off 2 bases at V and 2 bases at J, with 10 bases between the two ends. The CDR3 consists of 14 residues. Germline assignment: CDR1 MGHDK and CDR2 SYGVNS. CDR3 protein: CASSERGFAYEQYF. For the CDR3, the DNA is TGTGCCAGCAGTGAACGGGGATTTGCCTACGAGCAGTACTTC.

There are a few counts of this clonotype. A read error is possible here, since a much larger clone lies one base away. The chain is built from TRBV11-2 and TRBJ2-1; D may be TRBD1 (5 bases). Trimming left V 4 bases short and J 12 bases short, with 19 bases between. Germline V CDR1 and CDR2: SGHAT, FQNNGV. The length of the CDR3 is 14 residues. CDR3 residues: CASSSAPGAYGQFF. The CDR3, as DNA: TGTGCCAGCAGCTCCGCCCCTGGGGCCTACGGGCAGTTCTTC.

The chain joins TRBV20-1 to TRBJ2-1; TRBD1 might be the D (6 bases). Trimming took 5 bases from V and 9 from J, leaving 17 bases between them. In germline, CDR1 is DFQATT, CDR2 SNEGSKA (reference sequence). The CDR3 runs 13 residues. CDR3 residues: CSAGRGTLGEQFF. CDR3 coding DNA: TGCAGTGCTGGAAGGGGGACCTTGGGTGAGCAGTTCTTC.

This clonotype came up many times. The gene calls are TRBV6-1 and TRBJ2-4, with D hard to call. The CDR3 has 14 residues. Trimming stripped 2 bases from V and 2 bases from J, with 7 bases between. CDR1 and CDR2 (germline): MNHNS, SASEGT. The CDR3 nucleotides read TGTGCCAGCAGTGAATTGGGAACCAAAAACATTCAGTACTTC. Its translation: CASSELGTKNIQYF.

This clonotype has a count of ten or more. The chain recombines TRBV10-2 with TRBJ2-2; D unclear. V shed 1 base and J shed 4 bases, with 7 bases lying between them. The CDR3 contains 14 residues. Germline V gene lookup returns CDR1 WSHSY and CDR2 SAAADI. This CDR3 is CASSEWLITGELFF. The CDR3 DNA is TGCGCCAGCAGTGAGTGGCTAATCACCGGGGAGCTGTTTTTT.

A note on this clonotype: A far larger clone is a single base away, which makes a read error likely. The chain has TRBV7-9 and TRBJ2-3; D might be TRBD2 (5 bases). Germline V gene sequence: CDR1 SEHNR, CDR2 FQNEAQ (reference sequence). This CDR3 has 12 amino acids. CDR3 nucleotide sequence: TGTGCCGGCAGCCTAGAGGGAGATACGCAGTATTTT. Translating it yields CAGSLEGDTQYF.

This clonotype was recorded a few times. J is TRBJ2-2 and V is TRBV6-1, with no clear D. Trimming left V 7 bases short and J 2 bases short, with 5 bases between. Germline-derived CDR1 and CDR2 are MNHNS and SASEGT. This CDR3 spans 12 amino acids. CDR3 residues: CASKHNTGELFF. The CDR3 nucleotides are TGTGCCAGCAAACATAACACCGGGGAGCTGTTTTTT.

The V gene is TRBV3-1, the J gene TRBJ1-2; no clear D gene. Germline values: CDR1 LGHDT, CDR2 YNNKEL (reference sequence). Trimming removed 3 bases at V and 8 bases at J, with 16 bases between. The CDR3 covers 14 residues. The DNA of the CDR3 is TGTGCCAGCAGCCACGGGAGAGCGAGTTGGGGCTACACCTTC. It is translated as CASSHGRASWGYTF.

This chain uses TRBV28 with TRBJ1-2, with 8 bases lining up with TRBD1. V lost 3 bases to trimming and J lost 4 bases; unmatched junction nucleotides: 4. The germline V gene has CDR1 MDHEN and CDR2 SYDVKM. The CDR3 is made up of 14 amino acids. The CDR3 DNA sequence: TGTGCCAGCAGTTTTGGACAGGGTGCCTATGGCTACACCTTC. It translates to CASSFGQGAYGYTF.

Ten or more counts support this clonotype. V gene TRBV5-4 combines with J gene TRBJ2-1; TRBD2 agrees at 12 bases. The CDR3 contains 15 residues. V trimming: 3 bases; J trimming: 8 bases; junction bases outside the gene matches: 6. Per germline, CDR1 SGHNT and CDR2 YYREEE (reference sequence). CDR3 nucleotide sequence: TGTGCCAGCAGCTCTAGGACTAGCGGGGCGGATGAGCAGTTCTTC. Translating it yields CASSSRTSGADEQFF.

This clonotype was counted at least ten times. The rearrangement uses TRBV18 and TRBJ2-7; no firm D call. The CDR3 sequence is 14 residues long. The V and J ends lost 2 bases and 3 bases respectively, with 11 bases between them. Germline V gives CDR1 KGHSH, CDR2 LQKENI. CDR3 coding DNA: TGTGCCAGCTCACCAGGTCTCGGCCGCTACGAGCAGTACTTC. This sequence encodes CASSPGLGRYEQYF.

This clonotype was seen at least ten times. The V call is TRBV3-1, the J call TRBJ1-2; possible D gene TRBD1, 5 bases. This CDR3 has 12 amino acids. Trimming removed 6 bases from V and 3 bases from J, with 8 bases in between. The germline gives CDR1 LGHDT, CDR2 YNNKEL (reference sequence). The CDR3: CASRDSHYGYTF. The CDR3 DNA is TGTGCCAGCAGAGACAGTCACTATGGCTACACCTTC.

This clonotype was seen repeatedly, ten times or more. The chain couples TRBV20-1 to TRBJ2-7; D is ambiguous. This CDR3 has 15 residues. V was pared by 0 bases and J by 5 bases, with 17 bases between. CDR1 is DFQATT, CDR2 SNEGSKA, per germline (reference sequence). Here the CDR3 DNA reads TGCAGTGCTAGAGATCGGAGCGATCTCACCCACGAGCAGTACTTC. This gives the protein CSARDRSDLTHEQYF.